The sequence of this TCR beta chain was determined in a study of CD8 T cells in ankylosing spondylitis. This clonotype was detected many times. Its matching antigen is unknown. TCRdb reprocessed the 5' RACE reads with MiXCR, giving one entry per CDR3 protein. In the table there are under 300,000 distinct CDR3 sequences, around a tenth of which are singletons. The study, taken as a whole, reports: Seemingly characteristic of ankylosing spondylitis blood was a TCR beta motif consisting of several highly homologous variants.

Trimming took 1 base from V and 0 from J, leaving 12 bases between them. CDR1 SGHRS and CDR2 YFSETQ come from the germline V gene. This CDR3 is built from 16 residues. The receptor comes from a male donor with ankylosing spondylitis or in good health (not recorded which). J is TRBJ2-3 and V is TRBV5-1; D is possibly TRBD1 (6 bases). Sequencing was carried out using blood, either unsorted or a sorted T cell fraction (not recorded which). The CDR3 nucleotides read TGCGCCAGCAGCTTGCAGGGGACACAAAGCACAGATACGCAGTATTTT. Translating gives CASSLQGTQSTDTQYF. Filled out from reference TRBV5-1 and TRBJ2-3, the complete variable domain reads KAGVTQTPRYLIKTRGQQVTLSCSPISGHRSVSWYQQTPGQGLQFLFEYFSETQRNKGNFPGRFSGRQFSNSRSEMNVSTLELGDSALYLCASSLQGTQSTDTQYFGPGTRLTVL.